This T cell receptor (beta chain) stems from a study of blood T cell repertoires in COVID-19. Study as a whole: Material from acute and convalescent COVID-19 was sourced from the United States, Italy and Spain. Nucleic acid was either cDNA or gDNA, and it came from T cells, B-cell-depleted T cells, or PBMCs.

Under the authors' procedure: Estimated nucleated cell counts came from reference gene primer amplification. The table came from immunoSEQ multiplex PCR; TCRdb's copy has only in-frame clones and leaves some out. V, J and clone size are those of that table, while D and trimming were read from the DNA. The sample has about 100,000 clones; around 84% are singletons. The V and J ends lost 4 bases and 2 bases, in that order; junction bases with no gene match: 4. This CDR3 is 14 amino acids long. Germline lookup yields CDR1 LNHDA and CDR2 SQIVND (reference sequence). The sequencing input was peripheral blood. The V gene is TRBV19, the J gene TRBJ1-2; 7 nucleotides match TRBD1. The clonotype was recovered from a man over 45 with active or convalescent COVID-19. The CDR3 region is CASSKGAQNYGYTF. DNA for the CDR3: TGTGCCAGTAGTAAGGGGGCCCAGAACTATGGCTACACCTTC.